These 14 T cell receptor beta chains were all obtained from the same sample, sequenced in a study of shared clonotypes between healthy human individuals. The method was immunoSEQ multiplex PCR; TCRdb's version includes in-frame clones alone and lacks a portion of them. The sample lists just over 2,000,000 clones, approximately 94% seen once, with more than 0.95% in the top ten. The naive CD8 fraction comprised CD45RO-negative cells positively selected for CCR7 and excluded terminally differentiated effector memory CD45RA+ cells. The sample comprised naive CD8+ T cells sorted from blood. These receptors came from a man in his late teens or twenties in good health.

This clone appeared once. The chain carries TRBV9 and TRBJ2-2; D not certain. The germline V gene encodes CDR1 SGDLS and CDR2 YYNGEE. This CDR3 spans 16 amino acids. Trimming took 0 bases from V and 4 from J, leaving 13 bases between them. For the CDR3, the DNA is TGTGCCAGCAGCGTAGTCGGTGGGGTGGGCACCGGGGAGCTGTTTTTT. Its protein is CASSVVGGVGTGELFF.

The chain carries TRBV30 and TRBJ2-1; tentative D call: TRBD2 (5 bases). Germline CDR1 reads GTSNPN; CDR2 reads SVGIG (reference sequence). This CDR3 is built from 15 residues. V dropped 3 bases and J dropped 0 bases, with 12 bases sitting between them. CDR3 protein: CAWSQDSSSYNEQFF. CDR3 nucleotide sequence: TGTGCCTGGAGCCAGGACTCGAGCTCCTACAATGAGCAGTTCTTC.

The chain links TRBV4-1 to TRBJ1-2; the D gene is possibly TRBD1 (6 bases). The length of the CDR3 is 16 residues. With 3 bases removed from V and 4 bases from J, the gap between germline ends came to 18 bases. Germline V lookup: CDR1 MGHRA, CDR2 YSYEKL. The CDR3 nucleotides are TGCGCCAGCAGCCAGGCAGAGGGCGGGGGCATCTATGGCTACACCTTC. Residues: CASSQAEGGGIYGYTF.

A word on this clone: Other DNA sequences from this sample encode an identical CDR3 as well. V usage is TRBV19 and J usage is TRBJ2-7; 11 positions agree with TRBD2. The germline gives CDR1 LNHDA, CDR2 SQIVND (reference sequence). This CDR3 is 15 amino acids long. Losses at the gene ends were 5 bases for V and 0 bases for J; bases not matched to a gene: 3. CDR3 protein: CASSAGLAGSYEQYF. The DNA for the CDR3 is TGTGCCAGTAGTGCAGGACTAGCGGGCTCCTACGAGCAGTACTTC.

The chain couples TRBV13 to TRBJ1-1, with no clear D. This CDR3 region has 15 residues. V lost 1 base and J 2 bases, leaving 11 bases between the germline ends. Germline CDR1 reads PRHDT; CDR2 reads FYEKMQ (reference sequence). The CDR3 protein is CASSLAVTFNTEAFF. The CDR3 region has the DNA TGTGCCAGCAGCTTAGCTGTGACATTTAACACTGAAGCTTTCTTT.

CDR3 region: CASSEEGQGISYEQYF. The CDR3 DNA reads TGTGCCAGCAGTGAAGAGGGACAGGGAATCTCCTACGAGCAGTACTTC. The chain joins TRBV6-4 to TRBJ2-7, with 9 bases identical to TRBD1. J gave up 0 bases and V 3 bases, and 6 bases lay outside the gene matches. CDR3 size: 16 residues. CDR1 MRHNA and CDR2 SNTAGT come from the germline V gene.

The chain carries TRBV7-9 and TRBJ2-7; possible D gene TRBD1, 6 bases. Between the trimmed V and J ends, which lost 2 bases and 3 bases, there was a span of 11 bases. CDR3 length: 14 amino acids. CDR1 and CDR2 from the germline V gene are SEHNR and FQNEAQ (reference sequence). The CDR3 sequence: CASSLQDRFYEQYF. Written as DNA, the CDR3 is TGTGCCAGCAGCTTACAGGACAGATTCTACGAGCAGTACTTC.

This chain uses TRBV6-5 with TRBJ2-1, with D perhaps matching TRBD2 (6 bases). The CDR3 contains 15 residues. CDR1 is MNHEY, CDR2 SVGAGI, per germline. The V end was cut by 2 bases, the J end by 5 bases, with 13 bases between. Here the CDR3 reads CASSYASGTHNEQFF. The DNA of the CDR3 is TGTGCCAGCAGTTACGCCTCGGGGACTCACAATGAGCAGTTCTTC.

The CDR3 nucleotides read TGTGCCACCAGCACCCAGGACAGCCCAACCTACGAGCAGTACTTC. Protein: CATSTQDSPTYEQYF. The chain carries TRBV15 and TRBJ2-7; D possibly corresponds to TRBD1 (6 bases). This CDR3 spans 15 amino acids. Germline CDR1 LNHNV, CDR2 YYDKDF (reference sequence). V gave up 4 bases and J gave up 2 bases, with 15 bases separating them.

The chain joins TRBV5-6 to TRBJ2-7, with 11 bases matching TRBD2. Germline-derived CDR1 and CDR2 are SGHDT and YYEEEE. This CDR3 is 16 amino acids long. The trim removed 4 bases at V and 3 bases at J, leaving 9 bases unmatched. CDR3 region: CASSPPTSGSLYEQYF. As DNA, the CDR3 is TGTGCCAGCAGCCCGCCAACTAGCGGGAGCCTCTACGAGCAGTACTTC.

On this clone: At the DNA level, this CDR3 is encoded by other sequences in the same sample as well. CDR3 in amino acids: CASSLGANEQFF. Written as DNA, the CDR3 is TGTGCCAGCAGCTTAGGTGCAAATGAGCAGTTCTTC. The chain has TRBV7-9 and TRBJ2-1; no reliable D call. CDR1 SEHNR and CDR2 FQNEAQ come from the germline V gene (reference sequence). V was pared by 1 base and J by 7 bases, with 5 bases between. This CDR3 has 12 amino acids.

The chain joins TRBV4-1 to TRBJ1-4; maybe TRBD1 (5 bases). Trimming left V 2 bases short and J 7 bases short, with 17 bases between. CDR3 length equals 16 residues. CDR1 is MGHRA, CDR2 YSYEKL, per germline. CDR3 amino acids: CASSQYRSRNGEKLFF. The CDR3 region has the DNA TGCGCCAGCAGCCAATACAGGAGCCGCAACGGTGAAAAACTGTTTTTT.

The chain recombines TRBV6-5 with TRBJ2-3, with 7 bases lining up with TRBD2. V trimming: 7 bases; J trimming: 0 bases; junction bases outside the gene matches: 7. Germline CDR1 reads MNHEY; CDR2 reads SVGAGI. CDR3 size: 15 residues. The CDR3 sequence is CASTSGGGSTDTQYF. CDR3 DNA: TGTGCCAGCACCTCTGGGGGGGGAAGCACAGATACGCAGTATTTT.

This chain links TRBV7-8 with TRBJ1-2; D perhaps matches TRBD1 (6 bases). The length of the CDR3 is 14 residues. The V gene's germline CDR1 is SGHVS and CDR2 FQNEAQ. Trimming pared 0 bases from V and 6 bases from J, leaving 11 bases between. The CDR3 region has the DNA TGTGCCAGCAGCTTAGCAGGGGGTATGGATGGCTACACCTTC. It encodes CASSLAGGMDGYTF.